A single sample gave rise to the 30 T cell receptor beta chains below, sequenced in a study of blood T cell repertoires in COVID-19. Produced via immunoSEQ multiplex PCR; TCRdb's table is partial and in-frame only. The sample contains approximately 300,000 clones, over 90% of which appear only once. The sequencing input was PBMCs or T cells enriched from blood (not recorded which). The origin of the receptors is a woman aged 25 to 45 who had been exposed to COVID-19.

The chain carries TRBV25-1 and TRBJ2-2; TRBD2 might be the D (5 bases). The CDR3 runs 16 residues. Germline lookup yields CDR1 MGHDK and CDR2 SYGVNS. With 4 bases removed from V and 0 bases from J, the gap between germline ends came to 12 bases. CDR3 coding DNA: TGTGCCAGCAGTGCCTTCGAAGCGGCGAACACCGGGGAGCTGTTTTTT. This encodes CASSAFEAANTGELFF.

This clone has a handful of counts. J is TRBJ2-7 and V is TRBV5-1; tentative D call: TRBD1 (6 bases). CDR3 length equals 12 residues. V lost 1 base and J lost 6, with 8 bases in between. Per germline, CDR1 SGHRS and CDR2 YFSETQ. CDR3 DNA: TGCGCCAGCAGCTTGACAGGGTTCGAGCAGTACTTC. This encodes CASSLTGFEQYF.

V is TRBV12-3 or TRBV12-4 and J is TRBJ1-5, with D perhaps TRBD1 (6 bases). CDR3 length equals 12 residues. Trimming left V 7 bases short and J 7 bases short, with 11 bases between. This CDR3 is CASKTGNQPQHF. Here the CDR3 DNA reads TGTGCCAGCAAAACAGGGAACCAGCCCCAGCATTTT.

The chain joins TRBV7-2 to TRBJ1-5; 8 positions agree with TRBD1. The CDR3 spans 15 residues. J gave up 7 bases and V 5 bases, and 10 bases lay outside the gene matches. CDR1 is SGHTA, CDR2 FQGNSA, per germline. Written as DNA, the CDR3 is TGTGCCAGCAGCGCACGGACAGGGACAAGGCAGCCCCAGCATTTT. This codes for CASSARTGTRQPQHF.

As DNA, the CDR3 is TGTGCCAGCAGTTACTCGGGGGGCTCTGGAAACACCATATATTTT. Protein sequence: CASSYSGGSGNTIYF. J is TRBJ1-3 and V is TRBV6-5; D may be TRBD1 (5 bases). The germline V and J ends were trimmed by 0 bases and 0 bases, with 6 bases remaining between them. This CDR3 spans 15 amino acids. CDR1 and CDR2 from the germline V gene are MNHEY and SVGAGI.

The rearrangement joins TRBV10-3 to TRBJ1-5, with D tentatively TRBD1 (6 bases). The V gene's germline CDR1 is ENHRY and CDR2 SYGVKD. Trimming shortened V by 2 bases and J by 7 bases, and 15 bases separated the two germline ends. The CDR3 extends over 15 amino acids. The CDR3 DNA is TGTGCCATCAGTGAGAGGGGGGGGCAGGGACAGCCCCAGCATTTT. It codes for CAISERGGQGQPQHF.

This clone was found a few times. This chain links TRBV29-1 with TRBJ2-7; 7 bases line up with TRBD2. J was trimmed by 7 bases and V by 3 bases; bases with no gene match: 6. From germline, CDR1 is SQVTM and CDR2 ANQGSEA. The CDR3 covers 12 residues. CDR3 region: CSVDVFGGEQYF. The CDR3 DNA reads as TGCAGCGTTGATGTATTCGGGGGGGAGCAGTACTTC.

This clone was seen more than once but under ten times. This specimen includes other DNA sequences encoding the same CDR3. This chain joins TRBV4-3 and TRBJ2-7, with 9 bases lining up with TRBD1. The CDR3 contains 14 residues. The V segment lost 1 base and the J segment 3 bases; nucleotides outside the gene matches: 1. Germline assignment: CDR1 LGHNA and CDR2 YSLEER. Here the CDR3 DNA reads TGCGCCAGCAGCCAAGGGACAGGGGACTACGAGCAGTACTTC. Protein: CASSQGTGDYEQYF.

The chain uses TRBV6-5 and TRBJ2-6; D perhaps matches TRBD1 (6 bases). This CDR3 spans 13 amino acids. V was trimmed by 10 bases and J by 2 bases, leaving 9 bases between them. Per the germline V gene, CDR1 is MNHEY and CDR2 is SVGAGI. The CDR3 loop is CATNRAGANVLTF. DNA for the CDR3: TGTGCCACCAACAGGGCTGGGGCCAACGTCCTGACTTTC.

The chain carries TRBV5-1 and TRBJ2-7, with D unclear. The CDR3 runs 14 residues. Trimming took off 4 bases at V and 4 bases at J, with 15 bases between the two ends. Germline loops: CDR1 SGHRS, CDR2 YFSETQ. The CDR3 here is CASSHSGGLYEQYF. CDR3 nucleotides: TGCGCCAGCAGCCATAGTGGTGGGCTTTACGAGCAGTACTTC.

The CDR3 sequence is CASTQGSSYEQYF. The CDR3 bases are TGTGCCAGCACCCAGGGGAGCTCCTACGAGCAGTACTTC. The V gene is TRBV21-1, the J gene TRBJ2-7; the listed D gene, TRBD1, was not tested against the DNA. TRBV21-1 corresponds to a pseudogene. This CDR3 is built from 13 residues.

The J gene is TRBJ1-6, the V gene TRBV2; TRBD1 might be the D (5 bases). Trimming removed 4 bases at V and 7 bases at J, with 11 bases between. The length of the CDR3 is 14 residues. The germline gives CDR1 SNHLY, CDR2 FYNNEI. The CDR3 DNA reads TGTGCCAGCAGTGGCGCGGGACGCAATTCACCCCTCCACTTT. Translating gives CASSGAGRNSPLHF.

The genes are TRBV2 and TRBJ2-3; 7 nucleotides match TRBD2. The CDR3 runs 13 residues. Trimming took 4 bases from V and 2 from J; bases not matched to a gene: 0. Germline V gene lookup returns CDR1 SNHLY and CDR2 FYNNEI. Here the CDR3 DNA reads TGTGCCAGCAGTGGGGACTACACAGATACGCAGTATTTT. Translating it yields CASSGDYTDTQYF.

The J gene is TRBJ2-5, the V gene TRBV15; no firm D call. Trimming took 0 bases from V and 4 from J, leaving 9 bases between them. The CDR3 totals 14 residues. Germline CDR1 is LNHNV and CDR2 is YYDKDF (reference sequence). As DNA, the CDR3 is TGTGCCACCAGCAGAGATCCGTTCGGAGAGACCCAGTACTTC. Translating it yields CATSRDPFGETQYF.

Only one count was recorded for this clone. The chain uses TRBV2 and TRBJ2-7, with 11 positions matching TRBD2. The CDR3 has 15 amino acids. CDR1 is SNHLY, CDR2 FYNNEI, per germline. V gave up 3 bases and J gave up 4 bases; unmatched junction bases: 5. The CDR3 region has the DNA TGTGCCAGCAGTGACTCCGGGACTAGCGGTTACGAGCAGTACTTC. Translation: CASSDSGTSGYEQYF. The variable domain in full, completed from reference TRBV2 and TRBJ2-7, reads EPEVTQTPSHQVTQMGQEVILRCVPISNHLYFYWYRQILGQKVEFLVSFYNNEISEKSEIFDDQFSVERPDGSNFTLKIRSTKLEDSAMYFCASSDSGTSGYEQYFGPGTRLTVT.

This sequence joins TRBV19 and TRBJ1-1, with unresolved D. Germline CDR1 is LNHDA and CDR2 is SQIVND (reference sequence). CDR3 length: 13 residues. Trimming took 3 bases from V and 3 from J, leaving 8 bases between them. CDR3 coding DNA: TGTGCCAGTAGTATTGATCGAGACACTGAAGCTTTCTTT. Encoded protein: CASSIDRDTEAFF.

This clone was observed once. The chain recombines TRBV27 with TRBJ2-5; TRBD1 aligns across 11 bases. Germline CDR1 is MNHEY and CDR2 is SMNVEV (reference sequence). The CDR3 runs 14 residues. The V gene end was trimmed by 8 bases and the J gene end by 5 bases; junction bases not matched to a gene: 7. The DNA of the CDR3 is TGTGCCAGCGGAGGGACAGGGGGGAGGGAGACCCAGTACTTC. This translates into CASGGTGGRETQYF.

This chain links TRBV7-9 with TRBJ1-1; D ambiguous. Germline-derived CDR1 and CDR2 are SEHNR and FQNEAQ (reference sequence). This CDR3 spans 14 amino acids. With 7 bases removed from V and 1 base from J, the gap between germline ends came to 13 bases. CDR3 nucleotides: TGTGCCAGCACCTTGACAAACCAGAACACTGAAGCTTTCTTT. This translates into CASTLTNQNTEAFF.

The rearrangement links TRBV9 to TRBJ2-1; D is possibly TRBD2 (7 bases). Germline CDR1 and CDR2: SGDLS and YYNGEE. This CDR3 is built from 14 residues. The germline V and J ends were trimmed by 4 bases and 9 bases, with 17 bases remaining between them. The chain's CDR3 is CASSPEGGLSEQFF. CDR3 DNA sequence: TGTGCCAGCAGCCCGGAGGGGGGGCTGAGTGAGCAGTTCTTC. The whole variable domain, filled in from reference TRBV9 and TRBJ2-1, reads DSGVTQTPKHLITATGQRVTLRCSPRSGDLSVYWYQQSLDQGLQFLIQYYNGEERAKGNILERFSAQQFPDLHSELNLSSLELGDSALYFCASSPEGGLSEQFFGPGTRLTVL.

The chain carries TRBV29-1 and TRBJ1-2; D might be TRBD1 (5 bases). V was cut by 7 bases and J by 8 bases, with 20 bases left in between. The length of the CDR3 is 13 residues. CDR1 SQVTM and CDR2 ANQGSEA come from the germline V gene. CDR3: CSGGVGTINGYTF. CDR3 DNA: TGCAGCGGCGGGGTCGGGACTATAAACGGCTACACCTTC.

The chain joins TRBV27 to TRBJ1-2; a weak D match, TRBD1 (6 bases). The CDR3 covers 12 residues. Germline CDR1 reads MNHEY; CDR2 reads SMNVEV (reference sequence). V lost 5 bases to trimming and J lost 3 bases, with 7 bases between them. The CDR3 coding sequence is TGTGCCAGCAGTGCAGGGGACTATGGCTACACCTTC. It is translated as CASSAGDYGYTF.

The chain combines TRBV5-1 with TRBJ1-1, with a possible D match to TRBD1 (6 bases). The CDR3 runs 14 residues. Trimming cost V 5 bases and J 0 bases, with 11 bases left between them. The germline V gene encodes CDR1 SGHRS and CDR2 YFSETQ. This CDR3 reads CASSTNRVNTEAFF. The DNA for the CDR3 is TGCGCCAGCAGTACAAACAGGGTGAACACTGAAGCTTTCTTT. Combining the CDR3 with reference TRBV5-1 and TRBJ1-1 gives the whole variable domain KAGVTQTPRYLIKTRGQQVTLSCSPISGHRSVSWYQQTPGQGLQFLFEYFSETQRNKGNFPGRFSGRQFSNSRSEMNVSTLELGDSALYLCASSTNRVNTEAFFGQGTRLTVV.

CDR3 nucleotide sequence: TGTGCCAGCAGCTTGGGACTAGCTAGCCACGAGCAGTACTTC. Encoded protein: CASSLGLASHEQYF. The V call is TRBV5-6, the J call TRBJ2-7; 7 nucleotides align to TRBD2. Germline CDR1 is SGHDT and CDR2 is YYEEEE. The CDR3 runs 14 residues. Trimming removed 0 bases from V and 5 bases from J; junction bases left unmatched: 5.

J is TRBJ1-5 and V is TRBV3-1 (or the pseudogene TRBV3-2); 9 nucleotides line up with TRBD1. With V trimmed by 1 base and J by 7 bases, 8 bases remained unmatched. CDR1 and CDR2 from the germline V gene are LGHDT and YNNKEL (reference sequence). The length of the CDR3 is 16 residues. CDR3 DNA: TGTGCCAGCAGCCAAGGTTTCACAGGGGGCAGCCAGCCCCAGCATTTT. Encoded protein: CASSQGFTGGSQPQHF.

CDR3 in amino acids: CSVNSASGGDTQYF. CDR3 in DNA: TGCAGCGTAAACTCAGCTAGCGGGGGAGATACGCAGTATTTT. The chain has TRBV29-1 and TRBJ2-3; 10 bases are a match to TRBD2. The germline V gene has CDR1 SQVTM and CDR2 ANQGSEA. This CDR3 is 14 amino acids long. The ends lost 6 bases at V and 5 bases at J; junction bases unmatched: 8.

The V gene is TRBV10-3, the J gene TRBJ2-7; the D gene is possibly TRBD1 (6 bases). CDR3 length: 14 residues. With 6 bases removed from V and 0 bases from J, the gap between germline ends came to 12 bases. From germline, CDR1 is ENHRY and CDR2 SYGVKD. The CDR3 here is CAIRTDRSSYEQYF. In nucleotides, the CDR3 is TGTGCCATCAGGACCGACAGGAGCTCCTACGAGCAGTACTTC.

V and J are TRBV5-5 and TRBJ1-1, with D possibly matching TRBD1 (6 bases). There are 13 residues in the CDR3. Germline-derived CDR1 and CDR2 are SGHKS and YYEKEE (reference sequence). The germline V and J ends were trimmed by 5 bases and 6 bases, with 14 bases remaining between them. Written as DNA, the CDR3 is TGTGCCAGCAGATCACAGGGTCGAGCTGAAGCTTTCTTT. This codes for CASRSQGRAEAFF.

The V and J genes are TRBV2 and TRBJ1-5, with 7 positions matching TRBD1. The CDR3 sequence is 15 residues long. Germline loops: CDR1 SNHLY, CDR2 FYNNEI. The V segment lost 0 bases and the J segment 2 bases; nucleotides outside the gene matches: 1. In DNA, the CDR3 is TGTGCCAGCAGTGAAGCAGGGGGCCGCAATCAGCCCCAGCATTTT. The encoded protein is CASSEAGGRNQPQHF.

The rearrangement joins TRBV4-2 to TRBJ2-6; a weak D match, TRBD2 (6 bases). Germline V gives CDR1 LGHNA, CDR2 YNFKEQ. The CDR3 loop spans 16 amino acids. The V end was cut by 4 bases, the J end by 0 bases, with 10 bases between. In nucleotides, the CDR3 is TGTGCCAGCAGCCCGGGACTGCACTCTGGGGCCAACGTCCTGACTTTC. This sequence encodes CASSPGLHSGANVLTF.

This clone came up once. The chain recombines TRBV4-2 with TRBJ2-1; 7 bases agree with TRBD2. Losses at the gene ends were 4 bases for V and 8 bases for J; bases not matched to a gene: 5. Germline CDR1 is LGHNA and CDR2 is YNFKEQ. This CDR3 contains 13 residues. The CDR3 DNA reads TGTGCCAGCAGCCGCGGGGAGGGCGATGAGCAGTTCTTC. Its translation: CASSRGEGDEQFF.